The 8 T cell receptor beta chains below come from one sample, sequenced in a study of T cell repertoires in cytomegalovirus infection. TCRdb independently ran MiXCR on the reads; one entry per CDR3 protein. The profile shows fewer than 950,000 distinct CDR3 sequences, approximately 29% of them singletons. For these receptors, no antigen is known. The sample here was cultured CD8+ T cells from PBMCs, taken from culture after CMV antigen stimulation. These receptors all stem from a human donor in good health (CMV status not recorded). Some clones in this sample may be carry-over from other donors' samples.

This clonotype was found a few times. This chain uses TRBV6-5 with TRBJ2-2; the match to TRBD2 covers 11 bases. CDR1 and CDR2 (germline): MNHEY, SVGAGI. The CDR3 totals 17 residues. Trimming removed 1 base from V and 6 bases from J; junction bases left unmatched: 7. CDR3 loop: CASSYLAGGQWPGELFF. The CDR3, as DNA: TGTGCCAGCAGTTACTTAGCGGGGGGGCAATGGCCCGGGGAGCTGTTTTTT.

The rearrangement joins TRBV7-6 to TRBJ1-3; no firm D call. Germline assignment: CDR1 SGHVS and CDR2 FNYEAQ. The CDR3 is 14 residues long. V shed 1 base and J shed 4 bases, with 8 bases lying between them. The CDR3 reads CASSLGSGGNTIYF. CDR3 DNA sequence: TGTGCCAGCAGCTTAGGGTCCGGGGGAAACACCATATATTTT.

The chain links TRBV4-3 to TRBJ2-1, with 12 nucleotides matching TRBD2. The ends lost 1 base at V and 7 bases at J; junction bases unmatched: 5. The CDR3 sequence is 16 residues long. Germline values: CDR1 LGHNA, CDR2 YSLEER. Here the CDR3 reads CASSQVASGGENEQFF. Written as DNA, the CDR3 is TGCGCCAGCAGCCAAGTGGCTAGCGGGGGGGAGAATGAGCAGTTCTTC.

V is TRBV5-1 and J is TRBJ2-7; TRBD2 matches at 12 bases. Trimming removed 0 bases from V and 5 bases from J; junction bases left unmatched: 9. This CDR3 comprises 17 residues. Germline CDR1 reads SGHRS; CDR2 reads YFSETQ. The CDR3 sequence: CASSLGLAGGRSHEQYF. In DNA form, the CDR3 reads TGCGCCAGCAGCTTGGGGCTAGCGGGGGGGCGGTCCCACGAGCAGTACTTC. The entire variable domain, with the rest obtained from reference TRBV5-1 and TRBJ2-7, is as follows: KAGVTQTPRYLIKTRGQQVTLSCSPISGHRSVSWYQQTPGQGLQFLFEYFSETQRNKGNFPGRFSGRQFSNSRSEMNVSTLELGDSALYLCASSLGLAGGRSHEQYFGPGTRLTVT.

The CDR3 region is CASSQLWTGIYEQYF. The CDR3 coding sequence is TGCGCCAGCAGCCAACTATGGACAGGGATTTACGAGCAGTACTTC. V is TRBV4-1 and J is TRBJ2-7; 8 nucleotides align to TRBD1. CDR3 length: 15 amino acids. The ends lost 2 bases at V and 4 bases at J; junction bases unmatched: 7. The germline gives CDR1 MGHRA, CDR2 YSYEKL.

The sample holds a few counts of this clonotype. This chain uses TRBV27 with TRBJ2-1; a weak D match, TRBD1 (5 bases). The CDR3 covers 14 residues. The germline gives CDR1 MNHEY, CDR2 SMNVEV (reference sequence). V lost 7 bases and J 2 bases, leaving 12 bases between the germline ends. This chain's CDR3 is CASKRARAYNEQFF. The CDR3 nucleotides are TGTGCCAGCAAAAGGGCCAGGGCCTACAATGAGCAGTTCTTC.

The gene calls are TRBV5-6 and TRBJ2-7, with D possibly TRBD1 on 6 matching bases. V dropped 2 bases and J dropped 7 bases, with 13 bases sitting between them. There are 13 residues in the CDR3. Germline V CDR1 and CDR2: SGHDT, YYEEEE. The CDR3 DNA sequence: TGTGCCAGCAGCTTAACCATGACAGGAGAGCAGTACTTC. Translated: CASSLTMTGEQYF.

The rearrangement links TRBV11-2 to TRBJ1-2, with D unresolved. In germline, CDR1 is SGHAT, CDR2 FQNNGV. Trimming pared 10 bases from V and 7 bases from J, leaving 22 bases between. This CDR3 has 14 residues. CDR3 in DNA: TGTGCCATACCGTGGTCGTATAATACCGTTGGCTACACCTTC. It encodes CAIPWSYNTVGYTF.